The text below deals with one T cell receptor (beta chain). The data derive from a study of glioma-infiltrating T cells after dendritic cell vaccination. Across the study: Patients had newly diagnosed or recurrent glioblastoma and received dendritic cell vaccines. Treatment, given 2003 to 2012, was autologous tumor lysate-pulsed dendritic cell vaccination.

Only patients with spare fresh-frozen tumor and over two years of follow-up were included. The CDR3 contains 18 residues. The primer mix had 60 V beta and 13 J beta primers. Generated by immunoSEQ multiplex PCR, the TCRdb table keeps only in-frame clones and is missing some. The table lists fewer than 100,000 clones, under 90% of them singletons. The input for sequencing was blood, taken before dendritic cell vaccination. This receptor was obtained from a human donor with glioblastoma. This rearrangement joins TRBV21-1 to TRBJ1-5; the table's TRBD1 call for D was not verified on the DNA. TRBV21-1 is tagged as a pseudogene. As DNA, the CDR3 is TGTGCCAGCAGCACTCGGACAGGTGTGAGGGGAGGCAATCAGCCCCAGCATTTT. This sequence encodes CASSTRTGVRGGNQPQHF.